Listed below are T cell receptor beta chains from one sample, sequenced in a study of identical twins. Via MiXCR, TCRdb re-called the 5' RACE reads, giving one row per CDR3 protein. The sample holds some 270,000 distinct CDR3 sequences, 6.5% to 9.5% seen once. A further study also used this sample, focusing on yellow fever vaccine responses in identical twins.

Sample: CD8+ T cells sorted from blood. All receptors derive from a woman aged 18-29 years in good health. Both conserved end residues are part of each CDR3. Fields, in order: CDR3 protein, CDR3 DNA, V gene, clone size, J gene, D gene. The D gene is left open where the match is weak. For some rows the clone size is stated as once, few or many, or as a class when expanded; others skip it.

CDR3: CASSYPRDSYSNQPQHF
DNA: TGTGCCAGCAGTTACCCACGGGACAGTTACAGCAATCAGCCCCAGCATTTT
V: TRBV6-5
size: many
J: TRBJ1-5
D: TRBD1

CDR3: CASSYGTRELFF
DNA: TGTGCCAGCAGCTACGGGACCCGGGAGCTGTTTTTT
V: TRBV7-9
size: few
J: TRBJ2-2
D: -

CDR3: CASSLTGDRGRNTIYF
DNA: TGTGCCAGCAGCCTAACCGGGGACAGGGGTAGAAACACCATATATTTT
V: TRBV7-9
size: many
J: TRBJ1-3
D: TRBD1

CDR3: CASSFPPWEAQFF
DNA: TGTGCCAGCAGCTTCCCCCCGTGGGAAGCGCAGTTCTTC
V: TRBV11-2
size: -
J: TRBJ2-1
D: -

CDR3: CASSVGLAGGPSYNEQFF
DNA: TGTGCCAGCAGCGTAGGACTAGCGGGGGGACCCTCCTACAATGAGCAGTTCTTC
V: TRBV9
size: -
J: TRBJ2-1
D: TRBD2

CDR3: CASSASEYNEQFF
DNA: TGTGCCAGCAGTGCTAGCGAGTACAATGAGCAGTTCTTC
V: TRBV28
size: -
J: TRBJ2-1
D: -

CDR3: CASKLAGADEQYF
DNA: TGTGCCAGCAAACTAGCGGGAGCTGACGAGCAGTACTTC
V: TRBV27
size: few
J: TRBJ2-7
D: TRBD2

CDR3: CSLGVAGLAPYEQYF
DNA: TGCAGTTTGGGGGTTGCTGGACTAGCTCCCTACGAGCAGTACTTC
V: TRBV20-1
size: many
J: TRBJ2-7
D: TRBD2

CDR3: CASSNRQSSTYNEQFF
DNA: TGTGCCAGCAGCAATAGACAAAGCTCCACCTACAATGAGCAGTTCTTC
V: TRBV7-6
size: -
J: TRBJ2-1
D: -

CDR3: CASSPRVGLAGDTQYF
DNA: TGTGCCAGCAGCCCCCGCGTCGGACTAGCGGGAGATACGCAGTATTTT
V: TRBV9
size: few
J: TRBJ2-3
D: TRBD2

CDR3: CASSVAGGTQYF
DNA: TGTGCCAGCAGCGTAGCCGGCGGGACCCAGTACTTC
V: TRBV9
size: many
J: TRBJ2-5
D: -

CDR3: CARPERLARIWDHTDTQYF
DNA: TGTGCCAGGCCGGAACGACTAGCGAGGATCTGGGACCACACAGATACGCAGTATTTT
V: TRBV12-3/TRBV12-4
size: many
J: TRBJ2-3
D: TRBD2

CDR3: CSVLGSEQFF
DNA: TGCAGCGTTCTCGGTAGTGAGCAGTTCTTC
V: TRBV29-1
size: many
J: TRBJ2-1
D: -

CDR3: CASSPTNGVPEQYF
DNA: TGTGCCAGCAGCCCCACGAACGGGGTACCCGAGCAGTACTTC
V: TRBV9
size: -
J: TRBJ2-7
D: -

CDR3: CASSYSTGSSGRAIRYNEQFF
DNA: TGTGCCAGCAGTTACTCGACGGGATCTAGCGGGAGGGCCATCCGTTACAATGAGCAGTTCTTC
V: TRBV6-2/TRBV6-3
size: -
J: TRBJ2-1
D: TRBD2

CDR3: CASSSAHTPPPDTQYF
DNA: TGTGCCAGCAGCTCGGCGCACACCCCTCCGCCAGATACGCAGTATTTT
V: TRBV2
size: few
J: TRBJ2-3
D: -

CDR3: CSARERYTEAFF
DNA: TGCAGCGCCAGGGAGAGGTACACTGAAGCTTTCTTT
V: TRBV29-1
size: -
J: TRBJ1-1
D: -

CDR3: CASSLDVGTSYYNEQFF
DNA: TGTGCCAGCAGCTTAGATGTCGGGACTAGCTATTACAATGAGCAGTTCTTC
V: TRBV11-2
size: -
J: TRBJ2-1
D: TRBD2

CDR3: CSARQTSNYEQYF
DNA: TGCAGTGCTAGACAAACTAGCAACTACGAGCAGTACTTC
V: TRBV20-1
size: many
J: TRBJ2-7
D: -

CDR3: CASSLRRGAGEQFF
DNA: TGTGCCAGCAGCCTCCGCCGGGGGGCGGGTGAGCAGTTCTTC
V: TRBV2
size: few
J: TRBJ2-1
D: -

CDR3: CASSQDTSVNSNQPQHF
DNA: TGCGCCAGCAGCCAAGATACGAGTGTTAATAGCAATCAGCCCCAGCATTTT
V: TRBV4-3
size: many
J: TRBJ1-5
D: -

CDR3: CASSLTGDSNQPQHF
DNA: TGCGCCAGCAGCTTGACAGGGGATAGCAATCAGCCCCAGCATTTT
V: TRBV5-1
size: many
J: TRBJ1-5
D: TRBD1

CDR3: CASSPPGPNLPRAETQYF
DNA: TGTGCCAGCAGTCCCCCGGGACCAAACCTCCCTAGGGCAGAGACCCAGTACTTC
V: TRBV2
size: -
J: TRBJ2-5
D: -

CDR3: CASSYSLDAVTEGETQYF
DNA: TGTGCCAGCAGTTACTCGTTGGACGCGGTGACTGAGGGGGAGACCCAGTACTTC
V: TRBV6-2/TRBV6-3
size: -
J: TRBJ2-5
D: -

CDR3: CASSPLSKSSYNEQFF
DNA: TGTGCCAGCAGTCCCCTTAGCAAAAGCTCCTACAATGAGCAGTTCTTC
V: TRBV6-1
size: many
J: TRBJ2-1
D: -

CDR3: CASSQRQGTSGKNNEQFF
DNA: TGTGCCAGCAGCCAGCGACAAGGGACTAGCGGAAAGAACAATGAGCAGTTCTTC
V: TRBV3-1
size: -
J: TRBJ2-1
D: TRBD2

CDR3: CASSFVGRNTDTQYF
DNA: TGTGCCAGCAGCTTTGTAGGGAGAAACACAGATACGCAGTATTTT
V: TRBV7-9
size: -
J: TRBJ2-3
D: -

CDR3: CASSPEGKRTEAFF
DNA: TGTGCCAGCAGCCCTGAAGGAAAACGCACTGAAGCTTTCTTT
V: TRBV6-1
size: -
J: TRBJ1-1
D: -

CDR3: CASSPTSGGRDTQYF
DNA: TGTGCCAGCAGCCCGACTAGCGGGGGCCGAGATACGCAGTATTTT
V: TRBV2
size: few
J: TRBJ2-3
D: TRBD2

CDR3: CASSPPLRGPYNEQFF
DNA: TGTGCCAGCAGCCCCCCCCTCAGGGGACCCTACAATGAGCAGTTCTTC
V: TRBV3-1
size: few
J: TRBJ2-1
D: -

CDR3: CASSVPEGIEAFF
DNA: TGTGCCAGCAGCGTCCCTGAAGGGATTGAAGCTTTCTTT
V: TRBV13
size: few
J: TRBJ1-1
D: -

CDR3: CASSFGTALQETQYF
DNA: TGTGCCAGCAGCTTCGGGACAGCACTCCAAGAGACCCAGTACTTC
V: TRBV7-9
size: many
J: TRBJ2-5
D: TRBD1

CDR3: CASSLGGSGFPYEQYF
DNA: TGTGCCAGCAGCTTAGGAGGATCGGGTTTTCCCTACGAGCAGTACTTC
V: TRBV11-3
size: many
J: TRBJ2-7
D: -

CDR3: CASRPGLAGAEQYF
DNA: TGTGCCAGCAGGCCTGGACTAGCGGGAGCCGAGCAGTACTTC
V: TRBV2
size: few
J: TRBJ2-7
D: TRBD2

CDR3: CARPTPRGWCTDTQYF
DNA: TGTGCCAGACCAACCCCACGGGGGTGGTGCACAGATACGCAGTATTTT
V: TRBV19
size: -
J: TRBJ2-3
D: -

CDR3: CASSLTREGWQETQYF
DNA: TGTGCCAGCAGTTTAACCAGGGAGGGGTGGCAAGAGACCCAGTACTTC
V: TRBV27
size: few
J: TRBJ2-5
D: TRBD2

CDR3: CASSFGRAFVLTF
DNA: TGTGCCAGCAGTTTCGGGCGGGCTTTTGTCCTGACTTTC
V: TRBV12-3/TRBV12-4
size: few
J: TRBJ2-6
D: -

CDR3: CAISEPDWTGAAGDEQFF
DNA: TGTGCCATCAGTGAGCCGGATTGGACGGGAGCCGCTGGCGATGAGCAGTTCTTC
V: TRBV10-3
size: few
J: TRBJ2-1
D: -

CDR3: CAIETSGSSYEQYF
DNA: TGTGCCATTGAGACTAGCGGGAGCTCCTACGAGCAGTACTTC
V: TRBV7-9
size: -
J: TRBJ2-7
D: TRBD2

CDR3: CSAKLQGFPYEQYF
DNA: TGCAGTGCTAAACTACAGGGCTTCCCCTACGAGCAGTACTTC
V: TRBV20-1
size: few
J: TRBJ2-7
D: -

CDR3: CASSQDRGGYSIEQFF
DNA: TGTGCCAGCAGCCAGGATAGGGGGGGGTACTCCATTGAGCAGTTCTTC
V: TRBV3-1
size: -
J: TRBJ2-1
D: -

CDR3: CASSDERGSGGSTDTQYF
DNA: TGTGCCAGCAGTGACGAACGTGGTAGCGGGGGGAGCACAGATACGCAGTATTTT
V: TRBV6-4
size: few
J: TRBJ2-3
D: TRBD2

CDR3: CASSSSRGNTGELFF
DNA: TGTGCCAGCAGCTCCTCGAGGGGGAACACCGGGGAGCTGTTTTTT
V: TRBV28
size: -
J: TRBJ2-2
D: -

CDR3: CSARSLRVSYNEQFF
DNA: TGCAGTGCTAGAAGTTTGAGGGTCTCCTACAATGAGCAGTTCTTC
V: TRBV20-1
size: -
J: TRBJ2-1
D: -